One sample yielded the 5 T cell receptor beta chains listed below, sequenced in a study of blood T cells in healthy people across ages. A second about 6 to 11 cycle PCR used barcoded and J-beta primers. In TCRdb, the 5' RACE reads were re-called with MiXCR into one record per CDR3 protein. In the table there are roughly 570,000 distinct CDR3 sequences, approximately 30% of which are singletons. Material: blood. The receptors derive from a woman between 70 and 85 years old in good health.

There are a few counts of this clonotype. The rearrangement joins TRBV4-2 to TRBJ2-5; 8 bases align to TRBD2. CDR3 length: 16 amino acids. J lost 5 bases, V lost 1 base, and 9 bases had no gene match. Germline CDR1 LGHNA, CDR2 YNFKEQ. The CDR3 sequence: CASSQGERGGWETQYF. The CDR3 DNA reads TGTGCCAGCAGCCAAGGTGAACGGGGGGGCTGGGAGACCCAGTACTTC.

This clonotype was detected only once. CDR3 protein: CASSSRGGENIQYF. The CDR3 DNA is TGTGCCAGCAGCTCCCGCGGCGGGGAAAACATTCAGTACTTC. The V call is TRBV7-2, the J call TRBJ2-4; D possibly corresponds to TRBD2 (6 bases). V was shortened by 4 bases and J by 5 bases, with 12 bases between the two germline ends. Germline V CDR1 and CDR2: SGHTA, FQGNSA. The CDR3 loop spans 14 amino acids.

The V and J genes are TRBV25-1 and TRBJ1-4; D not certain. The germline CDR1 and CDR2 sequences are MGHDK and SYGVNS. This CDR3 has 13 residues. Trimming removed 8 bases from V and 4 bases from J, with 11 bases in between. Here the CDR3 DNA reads TGTGCCAGCCGGACGGAAAATAATGAAAAACTGTTTTTT. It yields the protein CASRTENNEKLFF.

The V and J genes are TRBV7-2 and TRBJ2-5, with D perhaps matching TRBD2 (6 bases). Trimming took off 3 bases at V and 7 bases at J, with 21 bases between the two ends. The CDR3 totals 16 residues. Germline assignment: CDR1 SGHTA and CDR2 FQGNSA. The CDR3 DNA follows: TGTGCCAGCAGCTTCCGCGTTGGAGCGGGCGCTGGGACCCAGTACTTC. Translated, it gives CASSFRVGAGAGTQYF. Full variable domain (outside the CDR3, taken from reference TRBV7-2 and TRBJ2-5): GAGVSQSPSNKVTEKGKDVELRCDPISGHTALYWYRQSLGQGLEFLIYFQGNSAPDKSGLPSDRFSAERTGGSVSTLTIQRTQQEDSAVYLCASSFRVGAGAGTQYFGPGTRLLVL.

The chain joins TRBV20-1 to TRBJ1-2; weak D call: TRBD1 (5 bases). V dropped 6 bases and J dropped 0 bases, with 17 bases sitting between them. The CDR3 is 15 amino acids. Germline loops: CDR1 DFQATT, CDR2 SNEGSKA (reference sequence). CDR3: CSAGRGERTNYGYTF. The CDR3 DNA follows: TGCAGTGCGGGACGGGGGGAGAGAACTAACTATGGCTACACCTTC.